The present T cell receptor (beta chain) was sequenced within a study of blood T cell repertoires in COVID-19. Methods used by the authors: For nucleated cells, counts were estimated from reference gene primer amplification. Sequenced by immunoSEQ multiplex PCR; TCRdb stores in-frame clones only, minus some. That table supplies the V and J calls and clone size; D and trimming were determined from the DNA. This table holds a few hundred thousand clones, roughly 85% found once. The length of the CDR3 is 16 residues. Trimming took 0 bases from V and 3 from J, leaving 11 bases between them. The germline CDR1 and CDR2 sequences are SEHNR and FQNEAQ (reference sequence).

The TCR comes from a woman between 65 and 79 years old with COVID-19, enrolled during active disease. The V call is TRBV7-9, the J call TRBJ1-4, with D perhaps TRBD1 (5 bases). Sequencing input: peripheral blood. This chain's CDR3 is CASSLAGREANEKLFF. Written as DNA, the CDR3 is TGTGCCAGCAGCTTAGCGGGCAGGGAGGCTAATGAAAAACTGTTTTTT.